This T cell receptor (beta chain) was identified in a study of blood T cell repertoires in COVID-19. Looking at the study overall: Spain, Italy and the United States supplied samples that represented acute and convalescent COVID-19. PBMCs, B-cell-depleted T cells, or T cells were the source of the cDNA or gDNA that made up the material.

Germline-derived CDR1 and CDR2 are SGHNT and YYREEE (reference sequence). The CDR3 consists of 14 residues. J was trimmed by 10 bases and V by 1 base; bases with no gene match: 9. Original handling: How many nucleated cells were present was estimated from reference gene primer amplification. Measured with immunoSEQ multiplex PCR; TCRdb has only the in-frame clones, and not every one. V and J calls and clone size are those listed in that table; D and trimming were worked out from the DNA. The data contain fewer than 200,000 clones, roughly 85% of them seen just once; the ten biggest clones take up around 2%.

The clonotype comes from an elderly woman with acute or convalescent COVID-19. The chain combines TRBV5-4 with TRBJ1-1; 8 bases align to TRBD1. Sequenced sample: peripheral blood. The CDR3 DNA follows: TGTGCCAGCAGCTTGTCTGGATGGACAGGGCGAGCTTTCTTT. It yields the protein CASSLSGWTGRAFF. The full variable domain, in which reference TRBV5-4 and TRBJ1-1 provide the parts outside the CDR3, is ETGVTQSPTHLIKTRGQQVTLRCSSQSGHNTVSWYQQALGQGPQFIFQYYREEENGRGNFPPRFSGLQFPNYSSELNVNALELDDSALYLCASSLSGWTGRAFFGQGTRLTVV.